The T cell receptor beta chain under discussion was sequenced for a study of identical twins. Study-level points and caveats: An excess of low generation probability was shown by twin-shared out-of-frame alpha sequences. Reduced insertions were recorded for abundant cord blood beta clonotypes, with no such pattern in memory repertoires.

The CDR3 runs to 13 residues. Trimming stripped 7 bases from V and 4 bases from J, with 11 bases between. Germline V gene lookup returns CDR1 SGHTA and CDR2 FQGNSA. Template switching introduced a universal primer site, and the cDNA bore unique molecular identifiers. TCRdb re-called the 5' RACE reads through MiXCR, storing one row per CDR3 protein. The sample carries approximately 620,000 distinct CDR3 sequences, around 8.6% recorded once. Concerning this clonotype itself: Its antigen remains unidentified.

The sample was also reused in another study, on yellow fever vaccine responses in identical twins.

The clonotype was recovered from a woman younger than 35 in good health. The chain employs TRBV7-2 and TRBJ2-4; TRBD2 might be the D (5 bases). The sequencing input was PBMCs. The CDR3, as DNA: TGTGCCAGCACCACCTGGGAGAAAAACATTCAGTACTTC. Translated, it gives CASTTWEKNIQYF.